The next 16 T cell receptor beta chains were all read from a single sample in a study of cytomegalovirus exposure and HLA in healthy donors. Clones were sequenced by immunoSEQ multiplex PCR, and TCRdb holds only the in-frame ones, with some missing. The top ten clones hold roughly 30% of a sample with about 140,000 clones, approximately 82% of them seen once. The sequenced sample consisted of PBMCs. The receptors were gathered from a man aged 30-40 years in good health and CMV-seropositive.

This clone was seen only a few times. This sequence joins TRBV19 and TRBJ1-2; tentative D call: TRBD1 (6 bases). Between the trimmed V and J ends, which lost 7 bases and 2 bases, there was a span of 11 bases. The CDR3 extends over 13 amino acids. CDR1 is LNHDA, CDR2 SQIVND, per germline (reference sequence). In DNA form, the CDR3 reads TGTGCCAGTACTAAGGGGGAAAACTATGGCTACACCTTC. Protein product: CASTKGENYGYTF.

The genes are TRBV18 and TRBJ2-7; 10 bases map to TRBD1. V lost 6 bases to trimming and J lost 2 bases; unmatched junction nucleotides: 7. Germline V lookup: CDR1 KGHSH, CDR2 LQKENI. The CDR3 sequence is 15 residues long. The CDR3 spells CASSSETGGPYEQYF. CDR3 nucleotides: TGTGCCAGCTCTTCCGAGACAGGGGGCCCCTACGAGCAGTACTTC. Variable domain in full (rest from reference TRBV18 and TRBJ2-7): NAGVMQNPRHLVRRRGQEARLRCSPMKGHSHVYWYRQLPEEGLKFMVYLQKENIIDESGMPKERFSAEFPKEGPSILRIQQVVRGDSAAYFCASSSETGGPYEQYFGPGTRLTVT.

The rearrangement uses TRBV5-4 and TRBJ2-3; D not certain. V lost 6 bases and J 5 bases, leaving 10 bases between the germline ends. Germline V gene sequence: CDR1 SGHNT, CDR2 YYREEE (reference sequence). This CDR3 region has 12 residues. CDR3 nucleotides: TGTGCCAGCACCATGGAGAGAGATACGCAGTATTTT. It translates to CASTMERDTQYF.

The CDR3 reads CASSQGDRAGANVLTF. CDR3 sequence (DNA): TGTGCCAGCAGCCAGGGGGACAGGGCTGGGGCCAACGTCCTGACTTTC. The chain carries TRBV4-2 and TRBJ2-6; TRBD1 matches 9 bases. V was clipped by 3 bases and J by 2 bases; unmatched bases: 2. The V gene's germline CDR1 is LGHNA and CDR2 YNFKEQ. The CDR3 length is 16 residues.

The chain uses TRBV7-2 and TRBJ2-5; D gene unclear. V lost 3 bases to trimming and J lost 1 base, with 12 bases between them. Germline V gene lookup returns CDR1 SGHTA and CDR2 FQGNSA. This CDR3 spans 15 amino acids. The CDR3 DNA follows: TGTGCCAGCAGCTTCACGGCCACAGTCCAAGAGACCCAGTACTTC. The encoded protein is CASSFTATVQETQYF.

DNA for the CDR3: TGTGCCAGCAGTGAAGCGCGGGGGCTGGGGGACACTGAAGCTTTCTTT. Translated: CASSEARGLGDTEAFF. This rearrangement joins TRBV2 to TRBJ1-1; D possibly corresponds to TRBD1 (6 bases). Trimming cost V 0 bases and J 3 bases, with 14 bases left between them. This CDR3 contains 16 residues. Germline assignment: CDR1 SNHLY and CDR2 FYNNEI.

Only a few counts were recorded for this clone. The chain is built from TRBV7-9 and TRBJ1-3, with no clear D. CDR1 and CDR2 from the germline V gene are SEHNR and FQNEAQ (reference sequence). Between the trimmed V and J ends, which lost 1 base and 6 bases, there was a span of 10 bases. This CDR3 comprises 14 residues. CDR3 sequence reads: CASSLGLPENTIYF. The CDR3 region has the DNA TGTGCCAGCAGCTTAGGACTACCGGAAAACACCATATATTTT. The full variable domain, rest sourced from reference TRBV7-9 and TRBJ1-3, is DTGVSQNPRHKITKRGQNVTFRCDPISEHNRLYWYRQTLGQGPEFLTYFQNEAQLEKSRLLSDRFSAERPKGSFSTLEIQRTEQGDSAMYLCASSLGLPENTIYFGEGSWLTVV.

The chain employs TRBV7-9 and TRBJ2-7; 8 nucleotides agree with TRBD1. Germline CDR1 and CDR2: SEHNR and FQNEAQ (reference sequence). The junction had 8 bases not matched to a gene; V was cut back by 1 base and J by 3 bases. The CDR3 length is 16 residues. This chain's CDR3 is CASSLEVPGGRYEQYF. CDR3 DNA: TGTGCCAGCAGCTTAGAAGTTCCAGGGGGCCGCTACGAGCAGTACTTC.

This sequence joins TRBV19 and TRBJ2-7; a possible D gene is TRBD1 (5 bases). The germline gives CDR1 LNHDA, CDR2 SQIVND (reference sequence). V dropped 2 bases and J dropped 5 bases, with 10 bases sitting between them. The CDR3 loop spans 13 amino acids. The CDR3 loop is CASSIQGANEQYF. CDR3 nucleotide sequence: TGTGCCAGTAGTATACAAGGGGCCAACGAGCAGTACTTC.

The chain uses TRBV6-1 and TRBJ1-5, with D possibly being TRBD1 (5 bases). The V gene lost 10 bases and the J gene lost 2 bases, with 18 bases spanning the gap. CDR3 length: 15 amino acids. Per the germline V gene, CDR1 is MNHNS and CDR2 is SASEGT. The CDR3 nucleotides read TGTGCCATCCTACGGGGGGGAGAGGGCAATCAGCCCCAGCATTTT. Amino acid sequence: CAILRGGEGNQPQHF.

The V call is TRBV14, the J call TRBJ2-5; D is possibly TRBD1 (5 bases). The ends were cut back, 0 bases at V and 1 base at J, with 15 bases in the middle. Germline CDR1 reads SGHDN; CDR2 reads FVKESK. This CDR3 is 17 amino acids long. The CDR3 loop is CASSQEVGLGAQETQYF. CDR3 coding DNA: TGTGCCAGCAGCCAAGAAGTGGGGCTTGGGGCCCAAGAGACCCAGTACTTC.

This chain links TRBV6-6 with TRBJ1-6; no definite D call. Germline V gene lookup returns CDR1 MNHNY and CDR2 SVGAGI (reference sequence). CDR3 size: 14 residues. The germline V and J ends were trimmed by 6 bases and 10 bases, with 16 bases remaining between them. CDR3 sequence reads: CASRIQAGGSPLHF. In DNA form, the CDR3 reads TGTGCCAGCAGGATTCAGGCTGGTGGGTCACCCCTCCACTTT.

The chain combines TRBV30 with TRBJ2-1; perhaps TRBD2 as D (6 bases). Germline V gene data show CDR1 as GTSNPN and CDR2 as SVGIG (reference sequence). This CDR3 spans 12 amino acids. Trimming took 4 bases from V and 7 from J, leaving 11 bases between them. The CDR3 is CAWTPGLNEQFF. DNA of the CDR3: TGTGCCTGGACCCCCGGACTAAATGAGCAGTTCTTC.

This clone was detected once. The chain employs TRBV5-1 and TRBJ2-7; TRBD2 agrees at 8 bases. Germline trimming cut 2 bases from V and 4 bases from J; bases unmatched to any gene: 2. CDR3 size: 13 residues. Per germline, CDR1 SGHRS and CDR2 YFSETQ. CDR3 bases: TGCGCCAGCAGCTTAAGCGGGAGATACGAGCAGTACTTC. This translates into CASSLSGRYEQYF.

Here the CDR3 DNA reads TGTGCCAGCTCCCGAGGGGGACAGCACTATGGCTACACCTTC. Translating gives CASSRGGQHYGYTF. The chain employs TRBV2 and TRBJ1-2; 7 bases agree with TRBD1. CDR3 length: 14 amino acids. Germline CDR1 reads SNHLY; CDR2 reads FYNNEI. Germline trimming cut 8 bases from V and 3 bases from J; bases unmatched to any gene: 9.

This clone came up once. The chain joins TRBV7-8 to TRBJ2-7; TRBD2 aligns across 9 bases. This CDR3 is 14 amino acids long. V shed 6 bases and J 0 bases; nucleotides not matched to a gene: 3. CDR1 and CDR2 from the germline V gene are SGHVS and FQNEAQ. CDR3 region: CASSSGGGSYEQYF. CDR3 bases: TGTGCCAGCAGTAGCGGGGGAGGCTCCTACGAGCAGTACTTC.